The 14 T cell receptor beta chains given below trace back to one sample, sequenced in a study of early T cells in non-severe SARS-CoV-2 infection (dated by TCRdb to the early 2020s). Library prep was done by 5' RACE. For sequencing, a NextSeq 500 was employed. TCRdb itself trimmed the public reads at Q25 with fastp, ran MiXCR and retained productive beta chains. Every entry covers one CDR3 protein and lists the most common genes and DNA from its rows. This sample lists tens of thousands of distinct CDR3 sequences; roughly 13% were detected once. The ten most abundant clones make up about 7.7% of the sample. Sequences were obtained from whole blood. The origin of the receptors is an adult who was a healthcare worker with PCR-confirmed SARS-CoV-2 infection or an uninfected control (not recorded which).

This clonotype was seen many times. An end of the junction differs from the germline gene, which may be a read error. The rearrangement uses TRBV12-3 or TRBV12-4 and TRBJ2-5, with 9 positions matching TRBD2. The CDR3 runs to 13 residues. CDR3 nucleotides: TGTGCCAGCAGTCTAGCGGGAACAGAGACCCAGTACTTC. This encodes CASSLAGTETQYF.

The sample holds many counts of this clonotype. The genes are TRBV7-9 and TRBJ2-3; D is undetermined. There are 15 residues in the CDR3. V shed 1 base and J shed 1 base, with 9 bases lying between them. Germline V gene sequence: CDR1 SEHNR, CDR2 FQNEAQ (reference sequence). This chain's CDR3 is CASSLVRRRTDTQYF. Written as DNA, the CDR3 is TGTGCCAGCAGCTTAGTCAGGCGACGCACAGATACGCAGTATTTT. Full variable domain (remainder filled in from reference TRBV7-9 and TRBJ2-3): DTGVSQNPRHKITKRGQNVTFRCDPISEHNRLYWYRQTLGQGPEFLTYFQNEAQLEKSRLLSDRFSAERPKGSFSTLEIQRTEQGDSAMYLCASSLVRRRTDTQYFGPGTRLTVL.

For this clonotype: The CDR3 end shows no conserved phenylalanine or tryptophan, and so a read error is likely. The gene calls are TRBV7-3 and TRBJ2-6; D not resolved. V lost 2 bases and J 0 bases, leaving 11 bases between the germline ends. The CDR3 length is 17 residues. Per germline, CDR1 SGHTA and CDR2 FQGTGA. The chain's CDR3 is CASSLFAIRSGANVLTL. CDR3 DNA sequence: TGTGCCAGCAGCTTATTTGCTATCCGCTCTGGGGCCAACGTCCTGACTCTC.

This clonotype was seen repeatedly, ten times or more. The V call is TRBV12-3 or TRBV12-4, the J call TRBJ1-5; 8 bases match TRBD1. The CDR3 totals 11 residues. After removal of 6 bases from V and 15 bases from J, the junction contained 7 bases not matched to a gene. In nucleotides, the CDR3 is TGTGCCAGCAGGCAAGGACAGGGACTGCATTTT. This codes for CASRQGQGLHF.

The sample holds many counts of this clonotype. The chain recombines TRBV27 with TRBJ2-3; D tentatively fits TRBD1 or TRBD2 (6 bases each). V shed 6 bases and J shed 1 base, with 20 bases lying between them. Per the germline V gene, CDR1 is MNHEY and CDR2 is SMNVEV (reference sequence). The CDR3 sequence is 17 residues long. CDR3 residues: CASRQEAGQRGTDTQYF. In nucleotides, the CDR3 is TGTGCCAGCAGGCAGGAGGCGGGACAACGGGGCACAGATACGCAGTATTTT.

DNA of the CDR3: TGTGCCAGCAGTGGGACAGCTGATCAGCCCCAGCATTTT. Its protein product is CASSGTADQPQHF. This chain connects TRBV28 to TRBJ1-5; TRBD1 aligns across 7 bases. Germline V gene data show CDR1 as MDHEN and CDR2 as SYDVKM. This CDR3 region has 13 residues. J gave up 5 bases and V 5 bases, and 3 bases lay outside the gene matches.

This clonotype was found many times. This CDR3 reads CASSPNSGGTDTQYF. CDR3 DNA sequence: TGTGCCAGCTCACCGAATTCCGGAGGAACAGATACGCAGTATTTT. J is TRBJ2-3 and V is TRBV18, with a weak D call TRBD2 (5 bases). V was trimmed by 3 bases and J by 3 bases, leaving 13 bases between them. The CDR3 is made up of 15 amino acids. Germline-derived CDR1 and CDR2 are KGHSH and LQKENI. The variable domain in full, completed from reference TRBV18 and TRBJ2-3, reads NAGVMQNPRHLVRRRGQEARLRCSPMKGHSHVYWYRQLPEEGLKFMVYLQKENIIDESGMPKERFSAEFPKEGPSILRIQQVVRGDSAAYFCASSPNSGGTDTQYFGPGTRLTVL.

This clonotype has ten or more counts. The chain couples TRBV20-1 to TRBJ2-7; D tentatively reads TRBD1 or TRBD2 (7 bases each). Germline CDR1 and CDR2: DFQATT and SNEGSKA (reference sequence). This CDR3 region has 15 residues. Trimming removed 3 bases from V and 6 bases from J, with 21 bases in between. The CDR3 sequence: CSASLLGQGGREQYF. In nucleotides, the CDR3 is TGCAGTGCTAGTCTCCTCGGGCAGGGGGGGCGCGAGCAGTACTTC.

This clonotype was seen only a few times. As DNA, the CDR3 is TGCGCCAGCACCGAGGGATCCCCGAGCTCCTACGAGCAGTACTTC. It translates to CASTEGSPSSYEQYF. The rearrangement uses TRBV5-1 and TRBJ2-7, with TRBD2 as a possible D gene (5 bases). V shed 6 bases and J shed 0 bases, with 16 bases lying between them. Germline-derived CDR1 and CDR2 are SGHRS and YFSETQ. The CDR3 covers 15 residues.

There are a few counts of this clonotype. CDR3 amino acids: CASTSPRGAGNTIYF. DNA for the CDR3: TGTGCCAGCACCTCCCCCCGGGGGGCTGGAAACACCATATATTTT. The rearrangement links TRBV28 to TRBJ1-3; D may be TRBD1 (5 bases). V lost 7 bases to trimming and J lost 2 bases, with 15 bases between them. In germline, CDR1 is MDHEN, CDR2 SYDVKM. This CDR3 has 15 amino acids.

This clonotype was counted ten times or more. The chain combines TRBV7-2 with TRBJ1-1, with 10 bases lining up with TRBD1. CDR3 length: 14 amino acids. Unmatched junction bases numbered 3, after V lost 4 bases and J lost 4 bases. The V gene's germline CDR1 is SGHTA and CDR2 FQGNSA. In DNA form, the CDR3 reads TGTGCCAGCAGCTCGTGGACAGGGGGCACTGAAGCTTTCTTT. This translates into CASSSWTGGTEAFF.

The table lists this clonotype with a count of one. Here the CDR3 DNA reads TGTGCCAGCAGTTTGGGGAGCCAGCCTTTACGGTCACCCCTCCACTTT. Its protein product is CASSLGSQPLRSPLHF. This chain connects TRBV28 to TRBJ1-6; no firm D call. The ends were cut back, 3 bases at V and 10 bases at J, with 19 bases in the middle. There are 16 residues in the CDR3. CDR1 is MDHEN, CDR2 SYDVKM, per germline.

The chain combines TRBV6-2 or TRBV6-3 with TRBJ2-1; D remains ambiguous. The germline V and J ends were trimmed by 0 bases and 5 bases, with 11 bases remaining between them. Germline lookup yields CDR1 MNHEY and CDR2 SVGEGT. This CDR3 is built from 15 residues. The CDR3 DNA reads as TGTGCCAGCAGTTACTCGAGAGGAATCAACAATGAGCAGTTCTTC. This codes for CASSYSRGINNEQFF.

The V gene is TRBV6-6, the J gene TRBJ2-7, with 13 bases fitting TRBD2. Germline V gene sequence: CDR1 MNHNY, CDR2 SVGAGI (reference sequence). This CDR3 has 17 amino acids. Unmatched junction bases numbered 20, after V lost 6 bases and J lost 12 bases. The CDR3 sequence: CASRPGLAGADYLGLYF. The CDR3 DNA is TGTGCCAGCAGACCCGGACTAGCGGGAGCGGATTATCTAGGACTGTACTTC.